This entry describes one TCR beta chain. Its antigen is still unknown. Within one base of it there is no much larger clone, and no base qualities were kept. TCRbeta CDR3 regions were amplified from genomic DNA using the immunoSEQ Assay, a bias-controlled multiplex PCR. In the source study's methods: The number of nucleated cells in each sample was estimated by amplification of reference gene primers within the assay. To quantify the absolute abundance of each unique TCRbeta CDR3 rearrangement, sequence reads were collapsed and filtered. For each sample, productive Simpson clonality was calculated as the square root of Simpson's diversity index across productive rearrangements. TCRdb provides this immuneACCESS table in a form limited to in-frame rearrangements. Some clones are lacking; in checked studies, under half of them reflect an unresolved V gene, and why the rest are absent is not known. D and trimming were read from the DNA, whereas the V and J calls and clone size are those reported in that table. Counted in this sample were some 340,000 clones; less than 85% of them appeared once. The biggest ten clones account for 3.5% to 4% of the sample.

The sample comes from a study of blood T cell repertoires in COVID-19 (dated by TCRdb to about 2020). A note on the overall study: The collaborator samples originated in the United States, Italy and Spain and spanned the acute and convalescent phases of COVID-19. The repertoires were released in a freely available public database meant as a resource for research on the immune response to SARS-CoV-2. Where available, HLA class I and class II types were taken from metadata supplied by the sample provider and were not determined by assay-based typing. The dataset comprised deeply sampled blood TCRbeta repertoires from subjects exposed to, actively infected with, or recovered from COVID-19. The prospective study material was composed of cDNA or gDNA derived from T cells, B-cell-depleted T cells, or PBMCs. Samples were obtained from the ongoing ImmuneRACE study (first 160 participants) and from some 1,300 subjects provided by 6 global collaborators. Nearly every sample came with metadata listing a de-identified subject ID, COVID-19 status, age in years and sex.

V gives up 5 bases and J gives up 0 bases, and the segment between their germline ends measures 19 bases. The CDR3 starts with the cysteine, ends with the phenylalanine, and has 17 residues. The CDR3 DNA has 51 bases and is translated from base 1. The germline V gene sets CDR1 to SGHAT and CDR2 to FQNNGV. General findings and caveats noted by the study authors: The amount of clinical and demographic metadata varied by source and participant and was provided uncurated.

Each collaborating institution followed its own protocols to collect whole blood in K2EDTA tubes. For TCRbeta analysis, collaborators shipped samples as frozen whole blood, isolated PBMCs, or DNA extracted from either of those sample types. Sequencing was done on a sample of peripheral blood. The chain is made from TRBV11-2 and TRBJ1-1; perhaps TRBD1 is the D gene, with 6 bases matching. The TCR comes from a woman under 30 with acute or convalescent COVID-19. The DNA is as follows: TGTGCCAGCAGCCTCGGACAGACGACCAACATGAACACTGAAGCTTTCTTT. Its protein is CASSLGQTTNMNTEAFF. The full variable domain, completed from the reference TRBV11-2 and TRBJ1-1 proteins outside the CDR3, reads EAGVAQSPRYKIIEKRQSVAFWCNPISGHATLYWYQQILGQGPKLLIQFQNNGVVDDSQLPKDRFSAERLKGVDSTLKIQPAKLEDSAVYLCASSLGQTTNMNTEAFFGQGTRLTVV.